The 11 T cell receptor beta chains listed next were all sequenced from one sample in a study of cytomegalovirus exposure and HLA in healthy donors (dated by TCRdb to about 2017). Libraries were constructed by the immunoSEQ multiplex PCR assay. For the multiplex PCR, a mixture combining 60 forward primers for TCR Vbeta segments and 13 reverse primers for TCR Jbeta segments was used. Imported from immuneACCESS, the table was reduced by TCRdb to in-frame sequences with V and J called. These copies leave out some clones; in studies compared against another copy, an unresolved V gene accounts for under half, and the cause of the remainder is not known. The sample table lists 150,000 to 200,000 clones, around 68% of them with a count of one. Together, the top ten hold 2.5% to 3% of the sample. The sequencing input was PBMCs. Source of these receptors: a man aged 35 to 55 in good health and CMV-seronegative.

This chain uses TRBV27 with TRBJ2-7, with 13 nucleotides matching TRBD2. Trimming cost V 2 bases and J 4 bases; bases outside gene matches: 14. The length of the CDR3 is 19 residues. Germline V CDR1 and CDR2: MNHEY, SMNVEV (reference sequence). This CDR3 is CASSLGTSGITPLRYEQYF. DNA for the CDR3: TGTGCCAGCAGTTTAGGGACTAGCGGGATTACCCCACTTCGGTACGAGCAGTACTTC.

This clone has only one observation. V usage is TRBV7-2 and J usage is TRBJ2-1; perhaps TRBD2 as D (6 bases). V lost 0 bases and J 6 bases, leaving 12 bases between the germline ends. Germline V gene data show CDR1 as SGHTA and CDR2 as FQGNSA. There are 15 residues in the CDR3. CDR3 bases: TGTGCCAGCAGCTTAGCGAGCGGGTTCTCCAATGAGCAGTTCTTC. It is translated as CASSLASGFSNEQFF.

This chain joins TRBV30 and TRBJ1-1, with D perhaps TRBD1 (6 bases). This CDR3 comprises 15 residues. The V end was cut by 0 bases, the J end by 4 bases, with 15 bases between. Germline V CDR1 and CDR2: GTSNPN, SVGIG (reference sequence). The CDR3 reads CAWSVRGGVSTEAFF. CDR3 sequence (DNA): TGTGCCTGGAGTGTAAGGGGGGGGGTAAGCACTGAAGCTTTCTTT.

CDR3 in amino acids: CASSADRGGRETEAFF. CDR3 bases: TGTGCCAGCAGCGCCGACAGGGGGGGGAGAGAAACTGAAGCTTTCTTT. The V gene is TRBV9, the J gene TRBJ1-1; 9 bases fit TRBD1. The V and J ends lost 3 bases and 5 bases, in that order; junction bases with no gene match: 11. Germline CDR1 SGDLS, CDR2 YYNGEE. This CDR3 is 16 amino acids long.

V and J are TRBV25-1 and TRBJ1-1; the D is unclear. This CDR3 is built from 14 residues. V was trimmed by 8 bases and J by 0 bases, leaving 13 bases between them. Germline CDR1 is MGHDK and CDR2 is SYGVNS. CDR3 in amino acids: CASALGGVNTEAFF. CDR3 nucleotides: TGTGCCAGCGCCCTGGGCGGGGTGAACACTGAAGCTTTCTTT.

The gene calls are TRBV30 and TRBJ1-1; 7 nucleotides agree with TRBD1. The CDR3 sequence is 13 residues long. CDR1 is GTSNPN, CDR2 SVGIG, per germline (reference sequence). Trimming cost V 3 bases and J 3 bases; bases outside gene matches: 4. The CDR3 protein is CAWSLTGDTEAFF. CDR3 nucleotide sequence: TGTGCCTGGAGCCTAACAGGGGACACTGAAGCTTTCTTT. Variable domain in full (rest from reference TRBV30 and TRBJ1-1): SQTIHQWPATLVQPVGSPLSLECTVEGTSNPNLYWYRQAAGRGLQLLFYSVGIGQISSEVPQNLSASRPQDRQFILSSKKLLLSDSGFYLCAWSLTGDTEAFFGQGTRLTVV.

This clone was seen once. This chain connects TRBV2 to TRBJ1-3; D call uncertain. From germline, CDR1 is SNHLY and CDR2 FYNNEI. Trimming shortened V by 8 bases and J by 4 bases, and 9 bases separated the two germline ends. The CDR3 runs to 12 residues. CDR3 region: CASSVLGNTIYF. The CDR3 DNA is TGTGCCAGCTCGGTTCTCGGAAACACCATATATTTT.

This clone has just a few counts. This sequence joins TRBV7-6 and TRBJ1-1, with D possibly TRBD1 on 5 matching bases. The CDR3 contains 15 residues. The germline CDR1 and CDR2 sequences are SGHVS and FNYEAQ. Trimming pared 2 bases from V and 3 bases from J, leaving 13 bases between. CDR3 in amino acids: CASSLNAGPYTEAFF. DNA for the CDR3: TGTGCCAGCAGCTTAAATGCAGGGCCCTACACTGAAGCTTTCTTT.

The CDR3 here is CASSETSGRNTGELFF. In DNA form, the CDR3 reads TGTGCCAGCAGCGAGACTAGCGGGAGGAACACCGGGGAGCTGTTTTTT. The J gene is TRBJ2-2, the V gene TRBV9, with 12 bases aligning to TRBD2. The V and J ends lost 3 bases and 1 base, in that order; junction bases with no gene match: 1. The V gene's germline CDR1 is SGDLS and CDR2 YYNGEE. This CDR3 is 16 amino acids long.

In this sample, this clone turned up a few times. The genes are TRBV30 and TRBJ1-1; D call uncertain. This CDR3 is 13 amino acids long. V was pared by 0 bases and J by 6 bases, with 11 bases between. Per the germline V gene, CDR1 is GTSNPN and CDR2 is SVGIG (reference sequence). CDR3 residues: CAWSVRGSPEAFF. The CDR3 region has the DNA TGTGCCTGGAGTGTACGGGGTTCCCCTGAAGCTTTCTTT.

About this clone: An end of the junction differs from the germline gene, which may be a read error. CDR3 DNA sequence: TGTTCCAGCAGCTTATGGCAAAGCACAGATACGCAGTATTTT. Its protein product is CSSSLWQSTDTQYF. The V gene is TRBV7-9, the J gene TRBJ2-3; D uncertain. Germline V lookup: CDR1 SEHNR, CDR2 FQNEAQ (reference sequence). The CDR3 is 14 amino acids.